This TCR beta chain is from a study of blood T cell repertoires in COVID-19. Study information: Sources were T cells, B-cell-depleted T cells, or PBMCs; the material itself was cDNA or gDNA.

The authors' processing: Reference gene primers were amplified, and this amplification served to estimate nucleated cell counts. Clones were read by immunoSEQ multiplex PCR, and TCRdb kept only the in-frame ones, dropping some. The V and J calls and clone size come from that table; D and trimming were worked out from the DNA. The table records 150,000 to 200,000 clones, around 76% of them present only once. The CDR3 is 15 amino acids. J gave up 3 bases and V 3 bases, and 4 bases lay outside the gene matches. The germline gives CDR1 LNHDA, CDR2 SQIVND (reference sequence). The TCR comes from a woman between 45 and 60 years old with acute COVID-19. The chain is built from TRBV19 and TRBJ1-5; 8 nucleotides agree with TRBD1. Sample: PBMCs or T cells enriched from blood (not recorded which). In nucleotides, the CDR3 is TGTGCCAGTAGTATCTGGACAGGGCCCAATCAGCCCCAGCATTTT. Its translation is CASSIWTGPNQPQHF.